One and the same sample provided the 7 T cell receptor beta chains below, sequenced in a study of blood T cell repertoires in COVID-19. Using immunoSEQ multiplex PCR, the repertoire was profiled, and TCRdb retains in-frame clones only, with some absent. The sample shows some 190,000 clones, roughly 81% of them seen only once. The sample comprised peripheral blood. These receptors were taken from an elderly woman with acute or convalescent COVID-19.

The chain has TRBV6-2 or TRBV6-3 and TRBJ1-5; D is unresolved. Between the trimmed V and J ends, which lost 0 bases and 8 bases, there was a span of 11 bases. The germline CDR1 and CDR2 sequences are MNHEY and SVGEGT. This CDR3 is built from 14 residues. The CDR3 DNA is TGTGCCAGCAGTTACTCTGGAGGGTCGGAGCCCCAGCATTTT. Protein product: CASSYSGGSEPQHF.

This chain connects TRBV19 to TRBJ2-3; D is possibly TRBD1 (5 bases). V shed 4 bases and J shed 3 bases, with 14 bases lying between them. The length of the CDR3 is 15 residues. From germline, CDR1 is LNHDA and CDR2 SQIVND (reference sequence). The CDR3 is CASSNQGVRTDTQYF. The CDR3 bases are TGTGCCAGTAGTAACCAGGGTGTGAGGACAGATACGCAGTATTTT.

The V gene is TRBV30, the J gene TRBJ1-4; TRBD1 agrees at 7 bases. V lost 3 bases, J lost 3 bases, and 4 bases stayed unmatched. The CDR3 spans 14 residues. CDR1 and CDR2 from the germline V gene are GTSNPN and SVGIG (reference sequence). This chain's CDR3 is CAWRTGRSNEKLFF. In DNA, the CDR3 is TGTGCCTGGAGGACAGGGCGATCTAATGAAAAACTGTTTTTT. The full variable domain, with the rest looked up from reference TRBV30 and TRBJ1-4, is SQTIHQWPATLVQPVGSPLSLECTVEGTSNPNLYWYRQAAGRGLQLLFYSVGIGQISSEVPQNLSASRPQDRQFILSSKKLLLSDSGFYLCAWRTGRSNEKLFFGSGTQLSVL.

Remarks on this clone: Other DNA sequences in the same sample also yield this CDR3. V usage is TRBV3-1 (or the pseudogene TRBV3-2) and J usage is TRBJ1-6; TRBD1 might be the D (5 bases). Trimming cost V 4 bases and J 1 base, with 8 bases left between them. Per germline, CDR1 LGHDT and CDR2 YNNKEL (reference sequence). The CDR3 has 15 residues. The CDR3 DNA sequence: TGTGCCAGCAGCCCAACAGGTTCCTATAATTCACCCCTCCACTTT. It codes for CASSPTGSYNSPLHF.

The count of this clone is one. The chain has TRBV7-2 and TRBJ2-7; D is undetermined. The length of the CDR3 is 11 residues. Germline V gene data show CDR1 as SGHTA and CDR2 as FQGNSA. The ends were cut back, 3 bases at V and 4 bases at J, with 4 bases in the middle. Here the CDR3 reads CASSFNYEQYF. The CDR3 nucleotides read TGTGCCAGCAGCTTTAATTACGAGCAGTACTTC. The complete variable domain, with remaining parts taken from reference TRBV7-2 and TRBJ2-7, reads GAGVSQSPSNKVTEKGKDVELRCDPISGHTALYWYRQSLGQGLEFLIYFQGNSAPDKSGLPSDRFSAERTGGSVSTLTIQRTQQEDSAVYLCASSFNYEQYFGPGTRLTVT.

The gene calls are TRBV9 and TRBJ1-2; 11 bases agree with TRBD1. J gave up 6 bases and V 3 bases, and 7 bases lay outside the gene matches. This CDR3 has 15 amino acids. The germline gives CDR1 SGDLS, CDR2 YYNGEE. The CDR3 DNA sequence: TGTGCCAGCAGCGGGACAGGGGGCCCTCCGGATGGCTACACCTTC. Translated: CASSGTGGPPDGYTF.

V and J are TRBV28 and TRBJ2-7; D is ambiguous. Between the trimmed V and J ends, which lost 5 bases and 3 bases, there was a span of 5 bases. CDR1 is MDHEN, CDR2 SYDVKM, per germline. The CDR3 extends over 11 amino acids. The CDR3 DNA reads TGTGCCAGCAGTCCCCACTACGAGCAGTACTTC. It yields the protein CASSPHYEQYF.